This T cell receptor beta chain was retrieved from a study of cytomegalovirus exposure and HLA in healthy donors. PCR amplification relied on 60 Vbeta primers (plus 13 Jbeta primers). Here immunoSEQ multiplex PCR was the method, and the copy in TCRdb shows in-frame clones only, minus some. Here the sample spans roughly 170,000 clones, about four fifths being singletons. The CDR3 totals 13 residues. V lost 4 bases, J lost 6 bases, and 10 bases lay in between. Germline assignment: CDR1 SNHLY and CDR2 FYNNEI. The sequence was collected from a girl aged 5-17 years in good health and CMV-seropositive. The sequenced sample consisted of PBMCs. The chain combines TRBV2 with TRBJ2-1; TRBD1 is a possible D gene (5 bases). Written as DNA, the CDR3 is TGTGCCAGCAGTGTGAGGCAGGGCAATGAGCAGTTCTTC. Its translation: CASSVRQGNEQFF.